The clone carrying this TCR beta chain was observed at least ten times. Antigen unknown. TCRdb processed the 5' RACE reads anew with MiXCR; each CDR3 protein has one entry. The table has approximately 330,000 distinct CDR3 sequences, about 4% seen once. The CDR3 has 15 amino acids. Germline values: CDR1 SGHRS, CDR2 YFSETQ. Trimming left V 0 bases short and J 0 bases short, with 7 bases between. This record comes from a study of T cells after yellow fever vaccination. General study points: Abundant bulk-derived clonotypes could contaminate FACS-sorted repertoires.

The material was PBMCs, obtained 5 days after the yellow fever booster vaccination. This chain joins TRBV5-1 and TRBJ1-3; no clear D gene. The source is a man aged 18 to 35 who received the YFV17D yellow fever vaccine. Here the CDR3 reads CASSLGTISGNTIYF. DNA of the CDR3: TGCGCCAGCAGCTTGGGAACGATCTCTGGAAACACCATATATTTT.